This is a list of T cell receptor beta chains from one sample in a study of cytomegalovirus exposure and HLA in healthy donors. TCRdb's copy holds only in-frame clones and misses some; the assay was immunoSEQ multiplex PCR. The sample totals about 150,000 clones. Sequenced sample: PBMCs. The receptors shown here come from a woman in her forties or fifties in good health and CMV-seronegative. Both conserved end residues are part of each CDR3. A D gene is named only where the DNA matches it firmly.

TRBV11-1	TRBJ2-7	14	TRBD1	TGTGCCAGCAGCTCTCGGGACAGCTCCTACGAGCAGTACTTC	CASSSRDSSYEQYF
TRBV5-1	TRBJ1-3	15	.	TGCGCCAGCACCCAAGATACAGGGTATGGAAACACCATATATTTT	CASTQDTGYGNTIYF
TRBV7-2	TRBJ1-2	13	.	TGTGCCAGCAGCTTAGTCAGGGTAGGGGGCTACACCTTC	CASSLVRVGGYTF
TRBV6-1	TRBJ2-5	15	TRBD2	TGTGCCAGCAGGGGAATGGGGACTAGCTATGAGACCCAGTACTTC	CASRGMGTSYETQYF
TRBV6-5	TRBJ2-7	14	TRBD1	TGTGCCAGCAGTTTAGGGGGCGAGTTCTACGAGCAGTACTTC	CASSLGGEFYEQYF
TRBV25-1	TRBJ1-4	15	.	TGTGCCAGCAGTGGCCACAGGGTAGCTAATGAAAAACTGTTTTTT	CASSGHRVANEKLFF
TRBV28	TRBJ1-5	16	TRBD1	TGTGCCAGCAGTACACCTCAGGGGGCGAACAATCAGCCCCAGCATTTT	CASSTPQGANNQPQHF
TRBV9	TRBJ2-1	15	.	TGTGCCAGCAGCGTAGTGGCAGGGGTTTACAGTGAGCAGTTCTTC	CASSVVAGVYSEQFF
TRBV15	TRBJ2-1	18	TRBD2	TGTGCCATAAGAGGGGGTATTAGCGGGGGAAGCTCCTACAATGAGCAGTTCTTC	CAIRGGISGGSSYNEQFF
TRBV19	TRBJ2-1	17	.	TGTGCCAGTAACCCTAGGCCCCTAGGTTATAGTGGCAATGAGCAGTTCTTC	CASNPRPLGYSGNEQFF
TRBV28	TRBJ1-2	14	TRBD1	TGTGCCAGCAGGATGACAGGGGCCCCCTATGGCTACACCTTC	CASRMTGAPYGYTF
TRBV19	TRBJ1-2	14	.	TGTGCCAGTAGTATAGCAGGGGTGGACTATGGCTACACCTTC	CASSIAGVDYGYTF
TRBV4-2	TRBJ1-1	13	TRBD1	TGTGCCAGCAGCCAAGGGGACAGGGCAAAAGCTTTCTTT	CASSQGDRAKAFF
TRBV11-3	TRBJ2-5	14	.	TGTGCCAGCAGCTTCAGACAGGACCAAGAGACCCAGTACTTC	CASSFRQDQETQYF
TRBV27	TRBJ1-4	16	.	TGTGCCAGCAGTACTAGAGTTAAAGCAACTAATGAAAAACTGTTTTTT	CASSTRVKATNEKLFF
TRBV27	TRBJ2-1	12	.	TGTGCCAGCTGGACTACTTACAATGAGCAGTTCTTC	CASWTTYNEQFF
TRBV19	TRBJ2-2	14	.	TGTGCCAGTAGGTCCAGGGGAAACACCGGGGAGCTGTTTTTT	CASRSRGNTGELFF
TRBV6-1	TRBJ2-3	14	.	TGTGCCAGCAGTGAATCAGGGAGCACAGATACGCAGTATTTT	CASSESGSTDTQYF
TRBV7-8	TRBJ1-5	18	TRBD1	TGTGCCAGCAGCTTGAGGGGGCGCGCCGGAGGGCTCGGTCAGCCCCAGCATTTT	CASSLRGRAGGLGQPQHF
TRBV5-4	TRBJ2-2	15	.	TGTGCCAGCAGCTTGAAACAGGGGAACACCGGGGAGCTGTTTTTT	CASSLKQGNTGELFF
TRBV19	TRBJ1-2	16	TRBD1	TGTGCCAGTAGTTACACAGGGGAAGTCCCTAACTATGGCTACACCTTC	CASSYTGEVPNYGYTF
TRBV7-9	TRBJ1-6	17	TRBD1	TGTGCCAGCAGCTTAGTGGGGCGGACAGGCTATAATTCACCCCTCCACTTT	CASSLVGRTGYNSPLHF
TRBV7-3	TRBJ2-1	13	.	TGTGCCAGCAGCTCTATCCGCGGTAATGAGCAGTTCTTC	CASSSIRGNEQFF
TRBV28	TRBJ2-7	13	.	TGTGCCAGCACCTGGGGGGACCGATACGAGCAGTACTTC	CASTWGDRYEQYF
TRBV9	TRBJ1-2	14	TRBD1	TGTGCCAGCAGCTCCGGACAGGGGAGCTATGGCTACACCTTC	CASSSGQGSYGYTF